This TCR beta chain stems from a study of beta chain features in type 1 diabetes. Findings and caveats of the study: Moderate yet significant TCRB CDR3 shortening was seen in Type 1 diabetes patients in all four CD4+ subsets. Because the template was cDNA, high-expressing cells might be over-represented. Patients' naive, central memory and Treg TCRB repertoires seemed closer to one another than those of healthy donors.

CDR3 length: 13 residues. The germline V gene encodes CDR1 SNHLY and CDR2 FYNNEI. Trimming removed 6 bases at V and 6 bases at J, with 14 bases between. Investigators reverse transcribed all isolated RNA, so they sequenced expressed TCRB transcripts. Repertoires were generated with immunoSEQ multiplex PCR, while TCRdb's copy carries only in-frame clones and drops some. Here the sample spans 150,000 to 190,000 clones, approximately 8.1% being singletons. Details on this clone: As yet, its antigen is unknown.

The chain joins TRBV2 to TRBJ1-1, with D unclear. The TCR comes from a man between 18 and 35 years old in good health. The material sequenced was central memory CD4+ T cells from blood. The CDR3 bases are TGTGCCAGCAGGGGCCTCGGTGGCGCTGAAGCTTTCTTT. It encodes CASRGLGGAEAFF. The variable domain in full, with the rest retrieved from reference TRBV2 and TRBJ1-1, is EPEVTQTPSHQVTQMGQEVILRCVPISNHLYFYWYRQILGQKVEFLVSFYNNEISEKSEIFDDQFSVERPDGSNFTLKIRSTKLEDSAMYFCASRGLGGAEAFFGQGTRLTVV.